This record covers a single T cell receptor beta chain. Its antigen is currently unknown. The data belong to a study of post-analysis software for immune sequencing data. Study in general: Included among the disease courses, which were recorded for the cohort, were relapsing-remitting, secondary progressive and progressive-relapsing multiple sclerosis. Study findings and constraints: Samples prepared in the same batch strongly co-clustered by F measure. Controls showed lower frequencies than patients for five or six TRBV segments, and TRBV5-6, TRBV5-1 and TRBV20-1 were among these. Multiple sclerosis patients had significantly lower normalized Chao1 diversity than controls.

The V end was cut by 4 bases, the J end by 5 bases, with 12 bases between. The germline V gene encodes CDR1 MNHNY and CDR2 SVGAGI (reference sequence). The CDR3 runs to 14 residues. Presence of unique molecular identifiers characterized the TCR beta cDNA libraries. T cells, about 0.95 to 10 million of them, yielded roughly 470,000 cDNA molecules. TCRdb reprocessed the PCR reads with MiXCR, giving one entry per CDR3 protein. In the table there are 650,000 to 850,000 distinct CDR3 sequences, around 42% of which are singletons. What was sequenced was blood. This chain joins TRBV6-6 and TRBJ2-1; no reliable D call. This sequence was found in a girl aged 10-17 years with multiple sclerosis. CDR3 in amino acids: CASSFSRADNEQFF. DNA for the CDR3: TGTGCCAGCAGTTTCTCACGGGCCGACAATGAGCAGTTCTTC.